Included here is one T cell receptor beta chain sequence, with context. This table comes from immunoSEQ multiplex PCR, and its TCRdb copy is limited to in-frame clones, with some not included. The sample holds about 75,000 clones, about 93% seen once. This record belongs to a study of T cell changes during pregnancy in multiple sclerosis. The V gene lost 0 bases and the J gene lost 3 bases, with 12 bases spanning the gap. The CDR3 contains 16 residues. The germline V gene has CDR1 LGHNA and CDR2 YNFKEQ. The V call is TRBV4-2, the J call TRBJ2-1; a possible D gene is TRBD1 (7 bases). The sequence was collected from a female donor with multiple sclerosis, enrolled in a pregnancy study. Sequenced here: CD4+ T cells from peripheral blood mononuclear cells, sampled before pregnancy. CDR3 loop: CASSQEEGAVYNEQFF. In nucleotides, the CDR3 is TGTGCCAGCAGCCAAGAGGAGGGGGCAGTCTACAATGAGCAGTTCTTC.